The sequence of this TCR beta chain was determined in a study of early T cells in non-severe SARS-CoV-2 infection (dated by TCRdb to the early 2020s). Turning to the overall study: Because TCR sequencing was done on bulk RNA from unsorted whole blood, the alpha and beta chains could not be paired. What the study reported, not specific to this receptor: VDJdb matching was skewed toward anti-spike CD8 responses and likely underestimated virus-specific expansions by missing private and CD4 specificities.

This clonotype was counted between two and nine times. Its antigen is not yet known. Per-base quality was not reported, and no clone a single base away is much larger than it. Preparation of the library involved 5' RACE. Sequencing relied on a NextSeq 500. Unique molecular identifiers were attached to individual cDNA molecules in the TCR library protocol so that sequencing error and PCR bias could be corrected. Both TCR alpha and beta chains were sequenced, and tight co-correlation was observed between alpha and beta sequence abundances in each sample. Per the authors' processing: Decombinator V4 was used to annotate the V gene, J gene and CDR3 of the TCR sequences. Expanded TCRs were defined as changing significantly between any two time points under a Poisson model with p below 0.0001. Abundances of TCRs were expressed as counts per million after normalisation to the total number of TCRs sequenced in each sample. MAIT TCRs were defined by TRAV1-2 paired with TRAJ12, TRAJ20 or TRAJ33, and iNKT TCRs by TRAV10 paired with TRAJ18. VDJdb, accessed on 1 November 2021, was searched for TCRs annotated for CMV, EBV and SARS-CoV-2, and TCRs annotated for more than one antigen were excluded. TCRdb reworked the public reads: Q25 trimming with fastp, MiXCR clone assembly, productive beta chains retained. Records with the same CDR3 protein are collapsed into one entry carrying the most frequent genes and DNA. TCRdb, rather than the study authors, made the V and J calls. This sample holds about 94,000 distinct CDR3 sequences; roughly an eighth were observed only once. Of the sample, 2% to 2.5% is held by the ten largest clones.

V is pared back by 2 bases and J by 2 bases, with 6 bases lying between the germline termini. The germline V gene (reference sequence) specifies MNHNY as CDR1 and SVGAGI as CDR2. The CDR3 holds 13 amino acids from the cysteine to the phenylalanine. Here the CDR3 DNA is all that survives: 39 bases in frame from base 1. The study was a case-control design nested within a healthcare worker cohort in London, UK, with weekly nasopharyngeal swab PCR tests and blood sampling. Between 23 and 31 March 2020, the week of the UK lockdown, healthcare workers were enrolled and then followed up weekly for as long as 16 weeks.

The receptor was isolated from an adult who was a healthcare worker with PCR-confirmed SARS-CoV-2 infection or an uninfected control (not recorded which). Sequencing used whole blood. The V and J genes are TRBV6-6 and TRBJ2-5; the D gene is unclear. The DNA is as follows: TGTGCCAGCAGTTACGGGTTACAAGAGACCCAGTACTTC. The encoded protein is CASSYGLQETQYF.